The 12 T cell receptor beta chains below come from one sample, sequenced in a study of response to subunit inactivated influenza vaccine. Each CDR3 protein is one row after TCRdb ran MiXCR on the RT-PCR reads. This table holds approximately 500,000 distinct CDR3 sequences, approximately 13% found once. The starting material was PBMCs from blood, obtained roughly 48 days after vaccination. All receptors derive from a man between 45 and 60 years old who received an inactivated influenza vaccine.

The chain recombines TRBV12-3 or TRBV12-4 with TRBJ2-3; D not resolved. With 5 bases removed from V and 2 bases from J, the gap between germline ends came to 5 bases. This CDR3 is built from 12 residues. CDR3 in DNA: TGTGCCAGCAGTACCCACACAGATACGCAGTATTTT. This translates into CASSTHTDTQYF.

This clonotype was seen a handful of times. The chain has TRBV7-8 and TRBJ1-6; D unresolved. Germline CDR1 is SGHVS and CDR2 is FQNEAQ. The CDR3 length is 14 residues. V shed 6 bases and J shed 7 bases, with 13 bases lying between them. The CDR3: CASREGWENSPLHF. The CDR3, as DNA: TGTGCCAGCAGGGAAGGGTGGGAGAATTCACCCCTCCACTTT.

This clonotype was seen a few times. This chain uses TRBV28 with TRBJ1-2; 8 bases are shared with TRBD1. The CDR3 extends over 14 amino acids. The V and J ends lost 6 bases and 8 bases, in that order; junction bases with no gene match: 11. The germline V gene has CDR1 MDHEN and CDR2 SYDVKM. This CDR3 is CASSNSDRVRGYTF. DNA of the CDR3: TGTGCCAGCAGCAATTCGGACAGGGTGCGGGGCTACACCTTC.

Only a few counts were recorded for this clonotype. The chain couples TRBV16 to TRBJ2-1; no clear D gene. Germline lookup yields CDR1 KGHSY and CDR2 FQNENV. The V end was cut by 0 bases, the J end by 6 bases, with 6 bases between. The CDR3 is 13 amino acids. The CDR3 bases are TGTGCCAGCAGCCAATCAGGGATCAATGAGCAGTTCTTC. Translated: CASSQSGINEQFF.

This clonotype was recorded a few times. The V gene is TRBV5-8, the J gene TRBJ2-1; possible D gene TRBD2, 5 bases. Germline V lookup: CDR1 SGHTS, CDR2 YDEGEE. This CDR3 comprises 15 residues. The V end was cut by 0 bases, the J end by 2 bases, with 9 bases between. In DNA, the CDR3 is TGTGCCAGCAGCTTGGGGACTGCCACCTACAATGAGCAGTTCTTC. Amino acid sequence: CASSLGTATYNEQFF.

At least ten counts were recorded for this clonotype. The chain links TRBV20-1 to TRBJ1-1; no firm D call. Per germline, CDR1 DFQATT and CDR2 SNEGSKA (reference sequence). This CDR3 has 13 amino acids. The germline V and J ends were trimmed by 4 bases and 0 bases, with 9 bases remaining between them. This CDR3 reads CSAKLVMNTEAFF. The CDR3 DNA reads TGCAGTGCTAAATTGGTTATGAACACTGAAGCTTTCTTT.

The chain carries TRBV5-6 and TRBJ1-2; the D is unclear. The CDR3 contains 12 residues. With 0 bases removed from V and 8 bases from J, the gap between germline ends came to 8 bases. Germline values: CDR1 SGHDT, CDR2 YYEEEE. The CDR3, as DNA: TGTGCCAGCAGCTTGGGGGGTACAGGCTACACCTTC. This codes for CASSLGGTGYTF.

This clonotype came up many times. The rearrangement joins TRBV29-1 to TRBJ2-3; D gene unclear. The CDR3 runs 14 residues. Germline lookup yields CDR1 SQVTM and CDR2 ANQGSEA. Between the trimmed V and J ends, which lost 4 bases and 0 bases, there was a span of 11 bases. For the CDR3, the DNA is TGCAGCGTTGTACGTGGAATTAGCACAGATACGCAGTATTTT. It translates to CSVVRGISTDTQYF.

The CDR3 DNA follows: TGTGCCAGCAGTCCAACCGGGACACTCTACACAGATACGCAGTATTTT. Residues: CASSPTGTLYTDTQYF. The rearrangement links TRBV6-1 to TRBJ2-3, with D tentatively TRBD1 (6 bases). Trimming took 5 bases from V and 2 from J, leaving 17 bases between them. Germline values: CDR1 MNHNS, CDR2 SASEGT. The CDR3 is 16 residues long.

The chain carries TRBV9 and TRBJ2-7, with 12 bases lining up with TRBD2. From germline, CDR1 is SGDLS and CDR2 YYNGEE. The CDR3 has 15 amino acids. Unmatched junction bases numbered 11, after V lost 3 bases and J lost 10 bases. CDR3 DNA sequence: TGTGCCAGCAGCGGTGGACTAGCGGGATCTTTTGAACAGTACTTC. It encodes CASSGGLAGSFEQYF.

This clonotype was counted ten times or more. V gene TRBV4-3 combines with J gene TRBJ2-1, with 8 bases identical to TRBD2. The CDR3 has 17 amino acids. Germline V CDR1 and CDR2: LGHNA, YSLEER. Germline trimming cut 1 base from V and 7 bases from J; bases unmatched to any gene: 12. The CDR3 here is CASSQGAGGPFTNEQFF. CDR3 nucleotide sequence: TGCGCCAGCAGCCAAGGGGCGGGAGGACCGTTCACAAATGAGCAGTTCTTC.

There are a few counts of this clonotype. One junction end does not reproduce the germline sequence, and a read error may be involved. This chain connects TRBV7-3 to TRBJ2-3; no definite D call. CDR1 and CDR2 from the germline V gene are SGHTA and FQGTGA. This CDR3 is 13 amino acids long. The CDR3 DNA sequence: TGTGCCAGCAGCTTAACTAGCAGAGATACGCAGTATTTT. Protein product: CASSLTSRDTQYF.